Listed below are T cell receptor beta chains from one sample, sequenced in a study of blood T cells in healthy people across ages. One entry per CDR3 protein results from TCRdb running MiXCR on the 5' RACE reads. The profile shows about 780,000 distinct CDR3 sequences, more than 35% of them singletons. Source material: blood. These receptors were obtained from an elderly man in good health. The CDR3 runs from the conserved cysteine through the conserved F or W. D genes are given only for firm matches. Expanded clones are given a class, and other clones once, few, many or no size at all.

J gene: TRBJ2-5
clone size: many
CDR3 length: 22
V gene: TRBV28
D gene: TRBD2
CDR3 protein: CASSHPGPGSGLATMYQETQYF
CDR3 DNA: TGTGCCAGCAGCCATCCCGGACCCGGATCGGGACTAGCGACCATGTACCAAGAGACCCAGTACTTC

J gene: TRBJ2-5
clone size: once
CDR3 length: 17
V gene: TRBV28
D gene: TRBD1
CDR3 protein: CASSPLRDRGPWNEQYF
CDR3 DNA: TGTGCCAGCAGTCCGCTCCGGGACAGGGGGCCGTGGAATGAGCAGTACTTC

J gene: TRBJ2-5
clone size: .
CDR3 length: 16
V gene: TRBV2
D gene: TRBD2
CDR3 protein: CASRLLASGSGNEQYF
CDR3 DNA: TGTGCCAGCCGACTGCTTGCTAGCGGGAGCGGTAATGAGCAGTACTTC

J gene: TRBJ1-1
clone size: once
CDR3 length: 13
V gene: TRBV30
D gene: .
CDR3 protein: CAWSVKANTEAFF
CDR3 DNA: TGTGCCTGGAGTGTAAAAGCGAACACTGAAGCTTTCTTT

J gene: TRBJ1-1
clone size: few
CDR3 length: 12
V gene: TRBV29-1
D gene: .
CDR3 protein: CSVLQGGTEAFF
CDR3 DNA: TGCAGCGTATTACAGGGTGGGACTGAAGCTTTCTTT

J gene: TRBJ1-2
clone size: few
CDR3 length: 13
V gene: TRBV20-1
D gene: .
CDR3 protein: CSARDRRRHGYTF
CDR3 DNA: TGCAGTGCTAGAGATCGGCGGAGACATGGCTACACCTTC

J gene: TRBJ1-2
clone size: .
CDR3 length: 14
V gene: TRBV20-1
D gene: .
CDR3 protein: CSAARGSFFGGYTF
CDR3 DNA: TGCAGTGCTGCCCGAGGGAGTTTTTTTGGTGGCTACACCTTC

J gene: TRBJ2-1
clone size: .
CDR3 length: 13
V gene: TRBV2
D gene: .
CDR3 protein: CASRSLSYNEQFF
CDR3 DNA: TGTGCCAGCAGAAGCCTAAGCTACAATGAGCAGTTCTTC

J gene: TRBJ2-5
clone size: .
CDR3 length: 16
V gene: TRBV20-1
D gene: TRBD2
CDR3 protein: CSASDSLAGYQETQYF
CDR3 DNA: TGCAGTGCTAGTGATAGTCTAGCGGGTTATCAAGAGACCCAGTACTTC

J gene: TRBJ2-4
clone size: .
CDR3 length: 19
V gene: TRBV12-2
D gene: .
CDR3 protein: CASRLTELAGVVAKNIQYF
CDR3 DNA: TGTGCAAGTCGGCTCACGGAGCTAGCGGGGGTTGTAGCCAAAAACATTCAGTACTTC

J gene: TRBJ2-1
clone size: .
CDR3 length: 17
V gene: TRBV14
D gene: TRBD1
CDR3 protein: CASSKQTGWSSYNEQFF
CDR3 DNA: TGTGCCAGCAGCAAACAGACAGGGTGGAGCTCCTACAATGAGCAGTTCTTC

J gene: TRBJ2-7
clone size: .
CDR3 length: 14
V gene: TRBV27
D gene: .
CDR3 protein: CASSFAWGSHEQYF
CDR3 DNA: TGTGCCAGCAGTTTCGCTTGGGGGTCCCACGAGCAGTACTTC

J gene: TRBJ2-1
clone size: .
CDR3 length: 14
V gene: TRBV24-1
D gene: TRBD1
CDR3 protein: CATRGRGSYNEQFF
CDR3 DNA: TGTGCCACCAGGGGCAGGGGGTCCTACAATGAGCAGTTCTTC

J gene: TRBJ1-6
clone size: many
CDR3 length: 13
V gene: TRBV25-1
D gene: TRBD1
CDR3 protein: CAARTGNNSPLHF
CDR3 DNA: TGTGCCGCTCGGACAGGCAATAATTCACCCCTCCACTTT

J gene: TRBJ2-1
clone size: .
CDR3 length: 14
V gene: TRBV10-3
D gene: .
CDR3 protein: CAISERQTNNEQFF
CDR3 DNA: TGTGCCATCAGTGAAAGACAGACAAACAATGAGCAGTTCTTC

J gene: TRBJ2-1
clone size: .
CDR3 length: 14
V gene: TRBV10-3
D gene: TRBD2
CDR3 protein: CAISDSAGGIEQFF
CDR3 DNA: TGTGCCATCAGTGACTCAGCGGGGGGAATAGAGCAGTTCTTC

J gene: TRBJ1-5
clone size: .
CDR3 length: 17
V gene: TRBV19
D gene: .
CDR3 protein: CASSRDEREGGNQPQHF
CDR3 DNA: TGTGCCAGTAGTCGTGACGAGAGGGAGGGTGGCAATCAGCCCCAGCATTTT

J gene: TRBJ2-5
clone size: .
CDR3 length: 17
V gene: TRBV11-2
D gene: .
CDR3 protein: CASSRPLDLRRQETQYF
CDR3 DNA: TGTGCCAGCAGTCGGCCGCTTGACCTCCGACGCCAAGAGACCCAGTACTTC

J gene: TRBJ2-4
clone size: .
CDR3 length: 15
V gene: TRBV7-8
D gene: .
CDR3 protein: CASSLVGGLGDIQYF
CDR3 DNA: TGTGCCAGCAGCTTAGTGGGGGGGCTGGGAGACATTCAGTACTTC

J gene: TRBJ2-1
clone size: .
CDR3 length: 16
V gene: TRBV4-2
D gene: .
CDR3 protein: CASSQGVADRGNEQFF
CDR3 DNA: TGTGCCAGCAGCCAGGGCGTAGCGGATAGGGGCAATGAGCAGTTCTTC

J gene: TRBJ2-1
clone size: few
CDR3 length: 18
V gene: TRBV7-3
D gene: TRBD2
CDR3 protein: CASSLGLAGDLSYNEQFF
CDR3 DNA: TGTGCCAGCAGCTTGGGACTAGCGGGAGACCTCTCCTACAATGAGCAGTTCTTC

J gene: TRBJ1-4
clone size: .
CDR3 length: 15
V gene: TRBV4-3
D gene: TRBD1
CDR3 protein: CASSQTGNSNEKLFF
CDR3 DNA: TGCGCCAGCAGCCAGACAGGGAACTCTAATGAAAAACTGTTTTTT

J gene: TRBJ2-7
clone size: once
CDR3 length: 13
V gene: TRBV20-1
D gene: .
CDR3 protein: CSAGPPVLYEQYF
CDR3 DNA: TGCAGTGCTGGACCCCCGGTACTCTACGAGCAGTACTTC

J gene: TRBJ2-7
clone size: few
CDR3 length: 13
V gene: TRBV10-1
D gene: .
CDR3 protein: CASSDPGIGEQYF
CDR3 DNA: TGCGCCAGCAGTGACCCAGGGATTGGCGAGCAGTACTTC

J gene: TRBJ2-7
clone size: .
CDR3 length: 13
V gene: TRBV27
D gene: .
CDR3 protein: CASSLMGPYEQYF
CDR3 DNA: TGTGCCAGCAGTTTAATGGGACCCTACGAGCAGTACTTC

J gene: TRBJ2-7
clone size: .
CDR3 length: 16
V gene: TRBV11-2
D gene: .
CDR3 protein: CASSSNRRGLSYEQYF
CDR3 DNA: TGTGCCAGCAGCTCCAACCGGCGTGGGCTCTCATACGAGCAGTACTTC

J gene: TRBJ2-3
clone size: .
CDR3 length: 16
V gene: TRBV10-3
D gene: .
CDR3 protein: CAISTPERLGTDTQYF
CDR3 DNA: TGTGCCATCAGTACCCCGGAACGACTAGGGACAGATACGCAGTATTTT

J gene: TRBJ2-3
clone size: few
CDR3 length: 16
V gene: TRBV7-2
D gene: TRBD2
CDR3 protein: CASSLHGLAGQDTQYF
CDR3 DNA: TGTGCCAGCAGCTTACATGGACTAGCGGGGCAAGATACGCAGTATTTT

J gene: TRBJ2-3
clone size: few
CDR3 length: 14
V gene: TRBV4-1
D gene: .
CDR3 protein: CASSHRVGTGTQYF
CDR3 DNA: TGCGCCAGCAGCCATCGAGTCGGGACTGGTACGCAGTATTTT

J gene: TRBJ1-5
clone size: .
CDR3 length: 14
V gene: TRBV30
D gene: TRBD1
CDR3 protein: CAWRSTGLYQPQHF
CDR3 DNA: TGTGCCTGGAGGTCGACAGGGCTTTATCAGCCCCAGCATTTT

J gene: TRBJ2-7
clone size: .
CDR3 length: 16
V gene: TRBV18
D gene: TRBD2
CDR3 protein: CASSPASGRPSNEQYF
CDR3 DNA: TGTGCCAGCTCACCAGCTAGCGGGAGACCTAGTAACGAGCAGTACTTC

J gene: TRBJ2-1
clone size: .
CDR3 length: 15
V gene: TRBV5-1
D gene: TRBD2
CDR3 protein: CASSPGLAPYNEQFF
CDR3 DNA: TGCGCCAGCAGCCCGGGACTAGCGCCTTACAATGAGCAGTTCTTC

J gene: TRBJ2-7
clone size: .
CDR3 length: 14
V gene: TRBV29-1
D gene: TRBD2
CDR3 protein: CSVAIAGDSYEQYF
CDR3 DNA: TGCAGCGTTGCAATAGCGGGAGACTCCTACGAGCAGTACTTC

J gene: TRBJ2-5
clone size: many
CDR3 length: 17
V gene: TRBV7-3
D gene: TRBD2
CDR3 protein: CASSLRPGGSQEETQYF
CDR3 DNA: TGTGCCAGCAGCTTAAGGCCGGGCGGGAGTCAGGAAGAGACCCAGTACTTC

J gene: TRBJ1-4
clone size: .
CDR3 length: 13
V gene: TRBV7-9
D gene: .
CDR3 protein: CASTSSGNEKLFF
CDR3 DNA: TGTGCCAGCACCTCGAGTGGTAATGAAAAACTGTTTTTT

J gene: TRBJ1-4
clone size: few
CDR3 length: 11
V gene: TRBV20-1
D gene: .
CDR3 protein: CSARPEEKLFF
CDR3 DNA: TGCAGTGCCAGACCGGAGGAAAAACTGTTTTTT

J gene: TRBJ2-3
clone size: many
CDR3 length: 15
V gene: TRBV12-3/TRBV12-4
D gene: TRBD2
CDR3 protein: CASSRLAGGEDTQYF
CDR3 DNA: TGTGCCAGCAGCAGACTAGCGGGAGGTGAAGATACGCAGTATTTT

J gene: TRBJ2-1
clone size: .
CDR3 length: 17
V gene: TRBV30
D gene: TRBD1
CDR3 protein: CAWSDPGTGDSHNEQFF
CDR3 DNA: TGTGCCTGGAGTGACCCCGGGACAGGAGATTCCCACAATGAGCAGTTCTTC

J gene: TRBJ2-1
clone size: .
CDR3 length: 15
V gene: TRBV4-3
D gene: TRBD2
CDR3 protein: CASRQETASGTLQFF
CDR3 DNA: TGCGCCAGCAGACAAGAGACTGCTAGCGGGACCCTTCAGTTCTTC

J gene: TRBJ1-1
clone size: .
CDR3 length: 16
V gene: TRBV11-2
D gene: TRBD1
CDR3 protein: CASSPRQGEGNTEAFF
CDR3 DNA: TGTGCCAGCAGCCCCCGACAGGGAGAAGGGAACACTGAAGCTTTCTTT

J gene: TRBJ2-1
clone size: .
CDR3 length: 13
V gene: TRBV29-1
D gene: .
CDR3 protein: CSGVGQGYNEQFF
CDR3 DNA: TGCAGCGGCGTGGGTCAGGGATACAATGAGCAGTTCTTC